This T cell receptor beta chain was identified during a study of T cell clonotyping in hematopoietic cell transplantation. Libraries were prepared by immunoSEQ multiplex PCR; TCRdb keeps only in-frame clonotypes and omits some of them. The sample includes fewer than 20,000 clones, 70% to 75% seen only once; the top ten take around 9.9%. Germline V gene data show CDR1 as SNHLY and CDR2 as FYNNEI. This CDR3 comprises 12 residues. Trimming stripped 4 bases from V and 4 bases from J, with 7 bases between. Overall study results and limits: Pathologically expanded recipient clonotypes increased progressively from day 30 to day 180 as diversity fell. Few recipient clonotypes overlapped donors; over 95% were de novo at given depth.

This clone was detected only once. Its antigen is not identified. The source of this sequence is a woman aged 55-70 years in good health. Some clones in this sample may be carry-over from other donors' samples. This chain uses TRBV2 with TRBJ1-2; tentatively, D is TRBD1 (6 bases). The sample taken for sequencing was peripheral blood mononuclear cells. In DNA form, the CDR3 reads TGTGCCAGCAGTGCGGACAGCTATGGCTACACCTTC. It yields the protein CASSADSYGYTF.